The rows below give T cell receptor beta chains drawn from one sample of a study of T cells in Graves' hyperthyroidism and ophthalmopathy. TCRdb re-called the multiplex PCR reads with MiXCR, one entry per CDR3 protein. In the table there are 500,000 to 800,000 distinct CDR3 sequences, approximately 15% of which are singletons. The sample consisted of blood. These receptors were obtained from a woman aged 45 to 65 with Graves' ophthalmopathy. CDR3s include the opening cysteine and the closing phenylalanine or tryptophan. A D gene is named only where the DNA matches it firmly. Size is stated for part of the rows, as once, few or many counts, or as a class when the clone is expanded.

D gene: NA; J gene: TRBJ1-5; V gene: TRBV6-1; clone size: NA; CDR3 protein: CASRQLDSPNQPQHF; CDR3 DNA: TGTGCCAGCAGGCAATTGGATAGCCCGAATCAGCCCCAGCATTTT
D gene: TRBD2; J gene: TRBJ2-4; V gene: TRBV7-2; clone size: few; CDR3 protein: CASSRQQREGAKNIQYF; CDR3 DNA: TGTGCCAGCAGCCGGCAACAGCGGGAGGGGGCCAAAAACATTCAGTACTTC
D gene: NA; J gene: TRBJ1-4; V gene: TRBV7-9; clone size: many; CDR3 protein: CASSFGPTSEKLFF; CDR3 DNA: TGTGCCAGCAGCTTTGGGCCAACGAGCGAAAAACTGTTTTTT
D gene: NA; J gene: TRBJ2-1; V gene: TRBV12-3/TRBV12-4; clone size: many; CDR3 protein: CASSFQPDYNEQFF; CDR3 DNA: TGTGCCAGCAGTTTCCAACCGGACTACAATGAGCAGTTCTTC
D gene: TRBD1; J gene: TRBJ1-5; V gene: TRBV20-1; clone size: once; CDR3 protein: CSAYPRDRYNQPQHF; CDR3 DNA: TGCAGTGCTTACCCCCGGGACAGATATAATCAGCCCCAGCATTTT
D gene: TRBD2; J gene: TRBJ2-5; V gene: TRBV4-2; clone size: NA; CDR3 protein: CASSPNAGLAGETQYF; CDR3 DNA: TGTGCCAGCAGCCCTAACGCCGGACTAGCGGGGGAGACCCAGTACTTC
D gene: NA; J gene: TRBJ2-3; V gene: TRBV18; clone size: many; CDR3 protein: CASSPGMSTDTQYF; CDR3 DNA: TGTGCCAGCTCACCCGGAATGAGCACAGATACGCAGTATTTT
D gene: NA; J gene: TRBJ2-3; V gene: TRBV15; clone size: many; CDR3 protein: CATRRHLYTDTQYF; CDR3 DNA: TGTGCCACCCGGCGCCATCTCTACACAGATACGCAGTATTTT
D gene: NA; J gene: TRBJ2-5; V gene: TRBV3-1; clone size: many; CDR3 protein: CASSSGLEETQYF; CDR3 DNA: TGTGCCAGCAGCTCCGGACTGGAAGAGACCCAGTACTTC
D gene: NA; J gene: TRBJ2-1; V gene: TRBV3-1; clone size: many; CDR3 protein: CASSQVRGDEQFF; CDR3 DNA: TGTGCCAGCAGCCAAGTGAGGGGGGATGAGCAGTTCTTC
D gene: NA; J gene: TRBJ2-7; V gene: TRBV3-1; clone size: many; CDR3 protein: CASSQVSASYEQYF; CDR3 DNA: TGTGCCAGCAGCCAAGTTAGCGCTTCCTACGAGCAGTACTTC
D gene: TRBD2; J gene: TRBJ2-1; V gene: TRBV20-1; clone size: many; CDR3 protein: CSARDRLAGVRKQFF; CDR3 DNA: TGCAGTGCTAGAGATCGGCTAGCGGGAGTGCGGAAGCAGTTCTTC
D gene: NA; J gene: TRBJ2-1; V gene: TRBV7-2; clone size: many; CDR3 protein: CASSFTGTNEQFF; CDR3 DNA: TGTGCCAGCAGCTTTACAGGGACCAATGAGCAGTTCTTC
D gene: NA; J gene: TRBJ2-7; V gene: TRBV6-1; clone size: many; CDR3 protein: CASSEGGTGFRMDPYEQYF; CDR3 DNA: TGTGCCAGCAGTGAAGGGGGCACAGGGTTCAGGATGGATCCCTACGAGCAGTACTTC
D gene: NA; J gene: TRBJ2-2; V gene: TRBV15; clone size: few; CDR3 protein: CATSRDLQGRFGELFF; CDR3 DNA: TGTGCCACCAGCAGAGATTTGCAGGGGAGGTTCGGGGAGCTGTTTTTT
D gene: TRBD2; J gene: TRBJ2-3; V gene: TRBV24-1; clone size: NA; CDR3 protein: CATQREGLWGTDTQYF; CDR3 DNA: TGTGCCACCCAGCGGGAGGGCCTTTGGGGCACAGATACGCAGTATTTT
D gene: TRBD1; J gene: TRBJ1-2; V gene: TRBV7-2; clone size: many; CDR3 protein: CASSLAAQGDGGYTF; CDR3 DNA: TGTGCCAGCAGCTTAGCGGCCCAGGGGGATGGGGGCTACACCTTC